What follows describes a single T cell receptor (beta chain). The antigen is unknown. The sample is drawn from a study of T cell repertoires in ileal Crohn's disease. The wider study: At postoperative colonoscopy, neoterminal ileum biopsies were taken as M6.

The time point is: neoterminal ileum biopsy at postoperative endoscopy, about 6 months after surgery. This CDR3 comprises 15 residues. With 4 bases removed from V and 3 bases from J, the gap between germline ends came to 16 bases. Germline lookup yields CDR1 SGHTA and CDR2 FQGNSA. Whole-study results and caveats: Mucosal expansions were suggested to be mainly CD8 T cells. The median delay to postoperative endoscopy was approximately 7.5 months.

Per sample, around 500 nanograms of biopsy DNA were TCRB immunosequenced. Assay used: immunoSEQ multiplex PCR; TCRdb lists only in-frame clones, some missing. The sample consists of more than 50,000 clones, roughly nine tenths of them appearing once. The TCR comes from an adult with Crohn's disease. The sample comprised ileal tissue. This chain uses TRBV7-2 with TRBJ2-7; D might be TRBD1 (6 bases). The CDR3 DNA reads TGTGCCAGCAGCTCCTATACCGGGACAAACTACGAGCAGTACTTC. Translation gives CASSSYTGTNYEQYF. Combining the CDR3 with reference TRBV7-2 and TRBJ2-7 gives the whole variable domain GAGVSQSPSNKVTEKGKDVELRCDPISGHTALYWYRQSLGQGLEFLIYFQGNSAPDKSGLPSDRFSAERTGGSVSTLTIQRTQQEDSAVYLCASSSYTGTNYEQYFGPGTRLTVT.